A selection of T cell receptor beta chains follows, all from one sample in a study of T cell repertoires in cytomegalovirus infection. TCRdb used MiXCR to reprocess the reads, holding one entry per CDR3 protein. The sample shows approximately 770,000 distinct CDR3 sequences, 25% to 35% of them seen only once. No cognate antigen is known for these TCRs. Sample: cultured CD8+ T cells from PBMCs, taken from culture after CMV antigen stimulation. The source is a human donor in good health (CMV status not recorded). Some clones in this sample may be carry-over from other donors' samples. The CDR3 runs from the conserved cysteine through the conserved F or W. The order of the fields is D gene, V gene, CDR3 length, J gene, clone size, CDR3 DNA, CDR3 protein. A D gene is named only where the DNA matches it firmly. Where a row states a size, it is once, few, many or the class of an expanded clone; other rows omit it.

-	TRBV19	14	TRBJ1-5	-	TGTGCCAGTAGTATCCCAGATAGCAATCAGCCCCAGCATTTT	CASSIPDSNQPQHF
-	TRBV12-3/TRBV12-4	14	TRBJ1-5	-	TGTGCCAGCAGTTCCTTTTCAAACAATCAGCCCCAGCATTTT	CASSSFSNNQPQHF
TRBD2	TRBV4-2	20	TRBJ2-1	few	TGTGCCAGCAGCCTCCCGAACAGCCAGACTAGCGGGGGGCTTGGGGATGAGCAGTTCTTC	CASSLPNSQTSGGLGDEQFF
-	TRBV27	14	TRBJ2-7	-	TGTGCCAGCAGTCGGCGGCTAGCAGCGGAAGAGCAGTACTTC	CASSRRLAAEEQYF
TRBD1	TRBV7-6	15	TRBJ1-1	many	TGTGCCAGCAGTCCTGACAGGGAATATTACACTGAAGCTTTCTTT	CASSPDREYYTEAFF
-	TRBV7-6	15	TRBJ1-5	few	TGTGCCAGCGCTTTGCACAGGGACAGCAATCAGCCCCAGCATTTT	CASALHRDSNQPQHF
-	TRBV12-3/TRBV12-4	15	TRBJ1-1	-	TGTGCCAGCAGCCTCGGGACACCCGACGGGACTGAAGCTTTCTTT	CASSLGTPDGTEAFF
-	TRBV7-9	17	TRBJ2-2	few	TGTGCCGGCTACTCGACATTATTGGTTGTTGGCACCGGGGAGCTGTTTTTT	CAGYSTLLVVGTGELFF
-	TRBV4-1	15	TRBJ1-1	-	TGCGCCAGCAGCCAAGAAGTACAGTTTCACACTGAAGCTTTCTTT	CASSQEVQFHTEAFF
TRBD1	TRBV15	14	TRBJ1-5	few	TGTGCCACCAGCCCCAGCAGGGGGAATCAGCCCCAGCATTTT	CATSPSRGNQPQHF
-	TRBV5-4	15	TRBJ1-5	-	TGTGCCAGCAGCTTGGACAGGGATAGCAATCAGCCCCAGCATTTT	CASSLDRDSNQPQHF
-	TRBV7-2	13	TRBJ2-7	many	TGTGCCAGCAGCTTGGACATATCCTACGAGCAGTACTTC	CASSLDISYEQYF
TRBD1	TRBV6-5	17	TRBJ1-1	few	TGTGCCAGCAGTTACTCCGGGACAGGGGAAGGTTGGGCTGAAGCTTTCTTT	CASSYSGTGEGWAEAFF
-	TRBV6-2/TRBV6-3	15	TRBJ1-1	few	TGTGCCAGCAGCCGACCACGGGGCCCCAACACTGAAGCTTTCTTT	CASSRPRGPNTEAFF
TRBD1	TRBV20-1	14	TRBJ2-4	few	TGCAGTGCTAGTGAGGGGGCAACAAAAAACATTCAGTACTTC	CSASEGATKNIQYF
-	TRBV5-6	12	TRBJ1-1	-	TGTGCCAGCAGCCCGAAGACAGATGAAGCTTTCTTT	CASSPKTDEAFF
TRBD1	TRBV12-3/TRBV12-4	18	TRBJ2-1	many	TGTGCCAGCAGTCCGGGACAGAACCCTATTACCTCCTACAATGAGCAGTTCTTC	CASSPGQNPITSYNEQFF
-	TRBV19	14	TRBJ2-1	-	TGTGCCAGCCAAAAAACAGCCCTGGACAATGAGCAGTTCTTC	CASQKTALDNEQFF
TRBD1	TRBV24-1	19	TRBJ2-2	few	TGTGCCACCAGTGATTCTGCTTGGGACAGGGGACGGAACACCGGGGAGCTGTTTTTT	CATSDSAWDRGRNTGELFF
-	TRBV28	15	TRBJ1-5	-	TGTGCCAGCACGGAGGGACTGTTCGGCAATCAGCCCCAGCATTTT	CASTEGLFGNQPQHF
-	TRBV12-3/TRBV12-4	17	TRBJ2-1	-	TGTGCCAGCAGTTACGACGGCGGGGTCGGGGTTTACAATGAGCAGTTCTTC	CASSYDGGVGVYNEQFF
-	TRBV5-1	13	TRBJ2-7	-	TGCGCCAGTGCTCGAAGGGAAACCTACGAGCAGTACTTC	CASARRETYEQYF
-	TRBV7-9	16	TRBJ1-2	few	TGTGCCAGCAGCCCACCCACGGGCGTCAGGTCGTCTGGCTACACCTTC	CASSPPTGVRSSGYTF
-	TRBV6-1	15	TRBJ1-1	-	TGTGCCAGCAGTGAACCAACTACTTATAGGGTTGAAGCTTTCTTT	CASSEPTTYRVEAFF
-	TRBV7-8	13	TRBJ2-2	many	TGTGCCAGCAGCAAAGGAAGTGGTGTGGAGCTGTTTTTT	CASSKGSGVELFF
TRBD1	TRBV27	14	TRBJ2-7	many	TGTGCCAGCAGTCCCGGACAGGGATACTACGAGCAGTACTTC	CASSPGQGYYEQYF
TRBD2	TRBV10-3	13	TRBJ2-1	few	TGTGCCATCGCGGAGCGGGGGGACAATGAGCAGTTCTTC	CAIAERGDNEQFF
TRBD1	TRBV15	16	TRBJ1-1	few	TGTGCCACCAGCGGGAGACAGGGGGTGGTGAACACTGAAGCTTTCTTT	CATSGRQGVVNTEAFF
TRBD2	TRBV4-3	16	TRBJ2-1	-	TGCGCCAGCAGCCAGGGAGCGGGGGGGCCCTACAATGAGCAGTTCTTC	CASSQGAGGPYNEQFF
-	TRBV27	13	TRBJ2-1	few	TGTGCCAGCACTACGGGGGGCTTGGATGAGCAGTTCTTC	CASTTGGLDEQFF
TRBD2	TRBV6-2/TRBV6-3	18	TRBJ2-3	few	TGTGCCAGCAGCAGATCGTCCGGGACTAGCGCTAGCACAGATACGCAGTATTTT	CASSRSSGTSASTDTQYF
-	TRBV20-1	18	TRBJ2-5	few	TGCAGTGCTAGGAGGGGTAACTTGAGAGCACCCGACCAAGAGACCCAGTACTTC	CSARRGNLRAPDQETQYF
-	TRBV6-2/TRBV6-3	13	TRBJ2-1	few	TGTGCCAGCAGTGGAATATCCTACAATGAGCAGTTCTTC	CASSGISYNEQFF